This record looks at one T cell receptor beta chain sequence and its context. Its antigen is unidentified. This record belongs to a study of blood T cells in healthy people across ages. Study-level results: In the absence of known donor CMV status, changes in expanded clonotypes were possibly confounded.

V dropped 4 bases and J dropped 0; count of bases not matched to a gene: 4. The V gene's germline CDR1 is MDHEN and CDR2 SYDVKM. This CDR3 is built from 15 residues. A J-beta primer mix and a sample-barcoded 5' primer were used in a second PCR of about 7 to 12 cycles. The template-switch adaptor, which had 12 random nucleotides, put a tag on each cDNA molecule. TCRdb re-called the 5' RACE reads through MiXCR, storing one row per CDR3 protein. The sample yields hundreds of thousands of distinct CDR3 sequences, around three fifths seen once. The gene calls are TRBV28 and TRBJ2-7; 9 nucleotides line up with TRBD1. The TCR originated in a middle-aged man in good health. The sequencing input was blood. The CDR3 DNA follows: TGTGCCAGCAGTTCCCAGGACAGGGGCTCCTACGAGCAGTACTTC. Its protein is CASSSQDRGSYEQYF.